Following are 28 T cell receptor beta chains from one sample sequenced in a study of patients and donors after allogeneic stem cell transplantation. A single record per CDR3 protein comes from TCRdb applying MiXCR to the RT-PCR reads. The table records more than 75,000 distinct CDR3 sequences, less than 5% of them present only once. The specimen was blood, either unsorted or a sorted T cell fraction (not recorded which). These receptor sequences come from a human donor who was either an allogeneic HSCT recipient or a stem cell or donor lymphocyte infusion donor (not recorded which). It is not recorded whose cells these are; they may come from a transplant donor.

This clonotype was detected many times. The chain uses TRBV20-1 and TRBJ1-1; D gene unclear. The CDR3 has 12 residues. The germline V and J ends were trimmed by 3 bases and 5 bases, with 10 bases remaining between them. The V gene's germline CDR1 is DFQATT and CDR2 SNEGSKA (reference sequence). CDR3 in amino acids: CSASGGWTEAFF. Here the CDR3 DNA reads TGCAGTGCTAGCGGCGGTTGGACTGAAGCTTTCTTT.

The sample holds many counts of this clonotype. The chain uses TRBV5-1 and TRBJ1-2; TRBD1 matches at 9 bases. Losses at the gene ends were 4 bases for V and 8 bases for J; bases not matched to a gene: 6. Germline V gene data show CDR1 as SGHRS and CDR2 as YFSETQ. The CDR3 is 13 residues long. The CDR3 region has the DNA TGCGCCAGCAGCCCCCGGGACAGGGACGGCTACACCTTC. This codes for CASSPRDRDGYTF.

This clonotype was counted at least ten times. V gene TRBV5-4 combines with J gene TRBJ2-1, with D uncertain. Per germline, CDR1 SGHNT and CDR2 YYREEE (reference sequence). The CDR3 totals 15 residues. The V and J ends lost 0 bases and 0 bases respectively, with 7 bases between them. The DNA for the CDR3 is TGTGCCAGCAGCTTGGACAGTTTCTCCTACAATGAGCAGTTCTTC. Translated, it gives CASSLDSFSYNEQFF.

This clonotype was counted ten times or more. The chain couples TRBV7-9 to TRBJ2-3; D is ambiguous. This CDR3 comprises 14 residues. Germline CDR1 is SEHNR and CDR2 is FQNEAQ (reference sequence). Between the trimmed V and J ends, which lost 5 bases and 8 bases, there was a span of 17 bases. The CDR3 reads CASSPDTWAGTQYF. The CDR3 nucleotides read TGTGCCAGCAGCCCGGATACCTGGGCAGGTACGCAGTATTTT.

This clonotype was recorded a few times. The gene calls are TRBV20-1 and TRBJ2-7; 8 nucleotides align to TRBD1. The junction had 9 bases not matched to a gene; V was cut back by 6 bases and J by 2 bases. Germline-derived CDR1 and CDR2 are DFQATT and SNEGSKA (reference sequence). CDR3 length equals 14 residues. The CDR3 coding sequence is TGCAGTGCCCCCCGGGTACAGGGGGCCTACGAGCAGTACTTC. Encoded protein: CSAPRVQGAYEQYF.

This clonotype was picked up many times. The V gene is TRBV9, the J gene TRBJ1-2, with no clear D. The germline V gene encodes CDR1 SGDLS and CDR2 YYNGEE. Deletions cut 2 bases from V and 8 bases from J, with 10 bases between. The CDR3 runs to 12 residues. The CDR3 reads CASSVPGWGYTF. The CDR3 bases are TGTGCCAGCAGCGTTCCGGGTTGGGGCTACACCTTC.

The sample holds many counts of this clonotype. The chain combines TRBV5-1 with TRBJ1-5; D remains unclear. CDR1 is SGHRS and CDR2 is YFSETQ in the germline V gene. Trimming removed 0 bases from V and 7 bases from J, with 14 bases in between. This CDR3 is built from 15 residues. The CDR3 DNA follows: TGCGCCAGCAGCTTGGTCGGGTCCCCCGGGCAGCCCCAGCATTTT. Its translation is CASSLVGSPGQPQHF.

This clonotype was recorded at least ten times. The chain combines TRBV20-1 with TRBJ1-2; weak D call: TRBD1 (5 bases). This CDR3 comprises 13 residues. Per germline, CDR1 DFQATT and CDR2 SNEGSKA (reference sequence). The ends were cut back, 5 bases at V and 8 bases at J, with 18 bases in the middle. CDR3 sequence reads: CSAPRGYVEGYTF. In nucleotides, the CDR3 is TGCAGTGCTCCCCGGGGGTACGTCGAAGGCTACACCTTC.

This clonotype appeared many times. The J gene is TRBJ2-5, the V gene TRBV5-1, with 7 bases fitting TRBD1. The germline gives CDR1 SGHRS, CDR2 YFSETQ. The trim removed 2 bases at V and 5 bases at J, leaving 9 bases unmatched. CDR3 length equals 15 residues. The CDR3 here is CASSFRDSGSETQYF. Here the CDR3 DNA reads TGCGCCAGCAGCTTTCGGGACAGTGGATCTGAGACCCAGTACTTC.

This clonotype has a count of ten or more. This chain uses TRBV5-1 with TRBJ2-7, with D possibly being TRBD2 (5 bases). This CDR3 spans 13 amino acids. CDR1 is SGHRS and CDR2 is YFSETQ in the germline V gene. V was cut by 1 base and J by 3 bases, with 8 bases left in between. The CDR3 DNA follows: TGCGCCAGCAGCTTGCGTGAGGGCTACGAGCAGTACTTC. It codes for CASSLREGYEQYF. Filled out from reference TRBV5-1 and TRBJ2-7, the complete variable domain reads KAGVTQTPRYLIKTRGQQVTLSCSPISGHRSVSWYQQTPGQGLQFLFEYFSETQRNKGNFPGRFSGRQFSNSRSEMNVSTLELGDSALYLCASSLREGYEQYFGPGTRLTVT.

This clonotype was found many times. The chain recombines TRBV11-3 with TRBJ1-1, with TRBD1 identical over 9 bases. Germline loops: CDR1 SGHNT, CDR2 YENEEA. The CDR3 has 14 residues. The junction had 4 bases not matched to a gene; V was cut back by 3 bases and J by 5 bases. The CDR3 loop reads CASSFLGQGTEAFF. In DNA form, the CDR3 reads TGTGCCAGCAGCTTCCTCGGACAGGGGACTGAAGCTTTCTTT.

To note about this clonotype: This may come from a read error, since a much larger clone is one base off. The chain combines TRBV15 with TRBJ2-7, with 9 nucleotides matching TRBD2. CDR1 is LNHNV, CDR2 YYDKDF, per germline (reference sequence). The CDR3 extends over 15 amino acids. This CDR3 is CAISRDSGSPYEQYF. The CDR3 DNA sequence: TGTGCCATCAGCAGGGATAGCGGGAGCCCCTACGAGCAGTACTTC.

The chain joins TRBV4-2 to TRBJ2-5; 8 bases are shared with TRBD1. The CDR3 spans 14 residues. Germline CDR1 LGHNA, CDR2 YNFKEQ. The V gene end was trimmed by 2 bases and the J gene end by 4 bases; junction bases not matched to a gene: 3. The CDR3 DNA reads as TGTGCCAGCAGCCAACCCGGGACAGGAGAGACCCAGTACTTC. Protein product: CASSQPGTGETQYF.

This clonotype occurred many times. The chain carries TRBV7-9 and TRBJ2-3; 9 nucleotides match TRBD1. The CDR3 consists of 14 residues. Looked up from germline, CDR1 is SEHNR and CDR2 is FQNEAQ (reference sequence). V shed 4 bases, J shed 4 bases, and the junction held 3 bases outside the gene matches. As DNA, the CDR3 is TGTGCCAGCAGCTCGGGACAGGGTGCAGATACGCAGTATTTT. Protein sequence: CASSSGQGADTQYF.

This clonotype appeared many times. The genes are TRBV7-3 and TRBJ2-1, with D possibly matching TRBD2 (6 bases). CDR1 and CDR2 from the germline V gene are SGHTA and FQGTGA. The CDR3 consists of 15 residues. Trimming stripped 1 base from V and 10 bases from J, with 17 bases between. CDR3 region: CASSLRGLAREEQFF. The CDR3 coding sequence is TGTGCCAGCAGCTTAAGAGGGTTGGCCCGGGAGGAGCAGTTCTTC.

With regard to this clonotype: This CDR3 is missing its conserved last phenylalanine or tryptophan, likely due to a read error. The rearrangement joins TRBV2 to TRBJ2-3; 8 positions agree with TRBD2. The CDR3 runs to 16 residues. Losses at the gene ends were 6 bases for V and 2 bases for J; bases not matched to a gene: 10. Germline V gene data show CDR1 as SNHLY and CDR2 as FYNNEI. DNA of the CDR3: TGTGCCAGCAGCAGTCACCCGGGAGGGCCCACAGATACGCAGTATATT. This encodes CASSSHPGGPTDTQYI.

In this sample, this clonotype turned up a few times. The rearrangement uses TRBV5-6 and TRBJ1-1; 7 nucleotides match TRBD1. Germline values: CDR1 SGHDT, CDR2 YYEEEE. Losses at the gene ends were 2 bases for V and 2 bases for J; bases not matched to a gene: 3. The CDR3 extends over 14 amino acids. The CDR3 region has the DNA TGTGCCAGCAGCTTCAGGGGGATTAACACTGAAGCTTTCTTT. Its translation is CASSFRGINTEAFF.

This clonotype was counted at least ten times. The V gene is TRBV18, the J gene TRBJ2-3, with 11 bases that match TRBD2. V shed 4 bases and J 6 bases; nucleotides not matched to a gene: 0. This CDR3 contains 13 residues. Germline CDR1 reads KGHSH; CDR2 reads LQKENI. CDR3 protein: CASSRTSGDTQYF. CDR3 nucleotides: TGTGCCAGCTCACGGACTAGCGGGGATACGCAGTATTTT.

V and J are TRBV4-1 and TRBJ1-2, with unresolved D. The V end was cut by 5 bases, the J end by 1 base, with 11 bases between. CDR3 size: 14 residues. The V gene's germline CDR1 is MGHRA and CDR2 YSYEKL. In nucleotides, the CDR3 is TGCGCCAGCAGCGACTCCCGCGGTAACTATGGCTACACCTTC. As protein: CASSDSRGNYGYTF.

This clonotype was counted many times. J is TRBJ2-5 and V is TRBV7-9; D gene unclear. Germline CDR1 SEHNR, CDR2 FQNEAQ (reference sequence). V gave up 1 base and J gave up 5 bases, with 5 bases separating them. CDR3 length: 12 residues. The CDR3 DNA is TGTGCCAGCAGCTTAGTCGGTGAGACCCAGTACTTC. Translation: CASSLVGETQYF.

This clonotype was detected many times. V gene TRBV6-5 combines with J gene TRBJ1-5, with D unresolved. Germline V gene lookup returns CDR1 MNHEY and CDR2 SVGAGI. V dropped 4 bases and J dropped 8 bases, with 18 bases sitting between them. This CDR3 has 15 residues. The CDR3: CASSWVEGIRKPQHF. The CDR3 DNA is TGTGCCAGCAGTTGGGTGGAAGGAATTAGGAAGCCCCAGCATTTT.

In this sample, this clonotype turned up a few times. The CDR3 loop is CSVASGWGMNTEAFF. In DNA form, the CDR3 reads TGCAGCGTTGCATCTGGGTGGGGTATGAACACTGAAGCTTTCTTT. The chain carries TRBV29-1 and TRBJ1-1; D call uncertain. This CDR3 comprises 15 residues. V was clipped by 4 bases and J by 0 bases, with 15 bases between them. From germline, CDR1 is SQVTM and CDR2 ANQGSEA.

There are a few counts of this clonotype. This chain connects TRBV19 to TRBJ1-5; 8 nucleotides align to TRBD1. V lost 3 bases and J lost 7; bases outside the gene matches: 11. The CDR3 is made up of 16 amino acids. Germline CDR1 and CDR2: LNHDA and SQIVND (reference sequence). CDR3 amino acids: CASSMRTGLFGQPQHF. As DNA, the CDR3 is TGTGCCAGTAGTATGAGGACAGGGTTATTTGGACAGCCCCAGCATTTT. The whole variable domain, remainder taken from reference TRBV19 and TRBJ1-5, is DGGITQSPKYLFRKEGQNVTLSCEQNLNHDAMYWYRQDPGQGLRLIYYSQIVNDFQKGDIAEGYSVSREKKESFPLTVTSAQKNPTAFYLCASSMRTGLFGQPQHFGDGTRLSIL.

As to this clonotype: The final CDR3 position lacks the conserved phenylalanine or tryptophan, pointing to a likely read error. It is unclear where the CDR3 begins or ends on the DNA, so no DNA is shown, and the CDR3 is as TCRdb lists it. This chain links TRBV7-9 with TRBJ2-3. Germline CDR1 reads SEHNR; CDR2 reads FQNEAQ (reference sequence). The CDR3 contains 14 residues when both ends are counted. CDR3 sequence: CASSLNYLSTDTQY.

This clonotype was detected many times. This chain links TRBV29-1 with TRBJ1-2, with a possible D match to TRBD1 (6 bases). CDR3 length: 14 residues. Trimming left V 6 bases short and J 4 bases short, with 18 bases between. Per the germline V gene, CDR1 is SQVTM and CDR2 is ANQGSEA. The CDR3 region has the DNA TGCAGCGTAGAACAAGGACAGATCGGCTATGGCTACACCTTC. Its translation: CSVEQGQIGYGYTF.

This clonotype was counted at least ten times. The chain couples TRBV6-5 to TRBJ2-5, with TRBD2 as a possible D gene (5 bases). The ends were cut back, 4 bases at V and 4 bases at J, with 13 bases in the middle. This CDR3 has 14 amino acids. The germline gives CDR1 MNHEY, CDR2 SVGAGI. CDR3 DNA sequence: TGTGCCAGCAGTTTACTGAGGGCCGGAGAGACCCAGTACTTC. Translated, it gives CASSLLRAGETQYF.

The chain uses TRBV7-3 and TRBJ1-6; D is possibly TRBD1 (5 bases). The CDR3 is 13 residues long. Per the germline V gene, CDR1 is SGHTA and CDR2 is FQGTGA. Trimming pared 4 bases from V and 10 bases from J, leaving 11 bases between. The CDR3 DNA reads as TGTGCCAGCAGCTCTCGCCCAGGGTCACCCCTCCACTTT. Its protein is CASSSRPGSPLHF. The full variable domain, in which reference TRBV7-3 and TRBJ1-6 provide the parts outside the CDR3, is GAGVSQTPSNKVTEKGKYVELRCDPISGHTALYWYRQSLGQGPEFLIYFQGTGAADDSGLPNDRFFAVRPEGSVSTLKIQRTERGDSAVYLCASSSRPGSPLHFGNGTRLTVT.

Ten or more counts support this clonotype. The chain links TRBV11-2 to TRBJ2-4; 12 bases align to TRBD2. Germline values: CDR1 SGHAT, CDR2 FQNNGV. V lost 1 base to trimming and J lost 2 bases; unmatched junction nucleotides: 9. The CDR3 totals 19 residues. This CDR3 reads CASSLGGYGLAGPKNIQYF. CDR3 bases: TGTGCCAGCAGCTTAGGAGGTTACGGACTAGCGGGGCCCAAAAACATTCAGTACTTC.